Ten or more counts support the clone carrying this T cell receptor beta chain. The data were taken from a study of T cells in Graves' hyperthyroidism and ophthalmopathy. Amplified TCR beta CDR3 regions came from RNA transcripts. A first-round RT-PCR of the TCR CDR3 used the HTBI primer set. TCRdb itself ran the multiplex PCR reads through MiXCR, one entry per CDR3 protein. This table holds under 450,000 distinct CDR3 sequences, 15% to 19% found once. The J segment lost 9 bases and the V segment lost 5 bases, leaving 6 bases of the junction unmatched. Germline V gene sequence: CDR1 MNHNS, CDR2 SASEGT. This CDR3 has 14 amino acids.

This receptor was identified in a woman younger than 35 with Graves' hyperthyroidism. The chain combines TRBV6-1 with TRBJ2-1; 11 bases align to TRBD1. Sequencing was done on a sample of blood. The CDR3 DNA sequence: TGTGCCAGCAGTCCCCGGACAGGGGGCTTTGAGCAGTTCTTC. Residues: CASSPRTGGFEQFF.